These 23 T cell receptor beta chains were all obtained from the same sample, sequenced in a study of blood T cells in healthy people across ages. PCR was performed a second time for about 7 to 12 cycles using a sample-barcoded 5' primer and a J-beta primer mix. In TCRdb, the 5' RACE reads were re-called with MiXCR into one record per CDR3 protein. The sample has 600,000 to 800,000 distinct CDR3 sequences, roughly 21% seen once. Sample: blood. The receptors were gathered from a man aged 65 to 85 in good health.

This chain links TRBV11-2 with TRBJ1-2; D unresolved. The CDR3 length is 16 residues. Per the germline V gene, CDR1 is SGHAT and CDR2 is FQNNGV. V gave up 5 bases and J gave up 4 bases, with 20 bases separating them. CDR3 protein: CASSPIVGSTVYGYTF. CDR3 in DNA: TGTGCCAGCAGCCCAATCGTAGGTAGTACAGTCTATGGCTACACCTTC. The whole variable domain, remainder taken from reference TRBV11-2 and TRBJ1-2, is EAGVAQSPRYKIIEKRQSVAFWCNPISGHATLYWYQQILGQGPKLLIQFQNNGVVDDSQLPKDRFSAERLKGVDSTLKIQPAKLEDSAVYLCASSPIVGSTVYGYTFGSGTRLTVV.

This clonotype appeared a few times. This chain links TRBV20-1 with TRBJ2-7; no clear D gene. This CDR3 contains 13 residues. Trimming removed 1 base from V and 0 bases from J, with 7 bases in between. The germline gives CDR1 DFQATT, CDR2 SNEGSKA (reference sequence). The CDR3 reads CSARGLSSYEQYF. The CDR3 nucleotides read TGCAGTGCTAGAGGGCTAAGCTCCTACGAGCAGTACTTC.

In this sample, this clonotype turned up a few times. The chain combines TRBV5-1 with TRBJ2-3; TRBD2 might be the D (5 bases). Germline assignment: CDR1 SGHRS and CDR2 YFSETQ. The CDR3 is made up of 15 amino acids. V lost 0 bases and J 2 bases, leaving 10 bases between the germline ends. Written as DNA, the CDR3 is TGCGCCAGCAGCTTGGAGTCGAGGGACACAGATACGCAGTATTTT. This codes for CASSLESRDTDTQYF.

The J gene is TRBJ2-7, the V gene TRBV11-2; either TRBD1 or TRBD2 may supply D (5 bases each). Trimming left V 4 bases short and J 3 bases short, with 10 bases between. The CDR3 contains 13 residues. CDR1 is SGHAT and CDR2 is FQNNGV in the germline V gene. The CDR3 loop is CASSSRDLYEQYF. The CDR3 DNA reads TGTGCCAGCAGCTCCCGGGACCTCTACGAGCAGTACTTC. Drawing the rest from reference TRBV11-2 and TRBJ2-7, the complete variable domain is EAGVAQSPRYKIIEKRQSVAFWCNPISGHATLYWYQQILGQGPKLLIQFQNNGVVDDSQLPKDRFSAERLKGVDSTLKIQPAKLEDSAVYLCASSSRDLYEQYFGPGTRLTVT.

This clonotype was detected ten times or more. The V and J genes are TRBV5-5 and TRBJ2-5, with TRBD2 matching over 10 bases. Gene TRBJ2-7 matches the end of the DNA better, so the J call may be wrong. CDR1 and CDR2 from the germline V gene are SGHKS and YYEKEE (reference sequence). The CDR3 sequence is 15 residues long. CDR3 bases: TGTGCCAGCAGCCCTATTACTAGCGGGATCCACGAGCAGTACTTC. It codes for CASSPITSGIHEQYF.

This clonotype was seen ten or more times. This CDR3 is CASSPWTEQETQYF. CDR3 DNA: TGTGCCAGCAGCCCCTGGACAGAACAAGAGACCCAGTACTTC. This rearrangement joins TRBV3-1 to TRBJ2-5; possibly TRBD1 for D (6 bases). Trimming took 4 bases from V and 2 from J, leaving 11 bases between them. Germline V gene sequence: CDR1 LGHDT, CDR2 YNNKEL (reference sequence). This CDR3 has 14 amino acids.

The chain couples TRBV10-3 to TRBJ2-5, with 9 bases aligning to TRBD1. The CDR3 spans 15 residues. Germline CDR1 ENHRY, CDR2 SYGVKD. V gave up 3 bases and J gave up 4 bases; unmatched junction bases: 6. The CDR3 region is CAISESRDRVETQYF. In DNA, the CDR3 is TGTGCCATCAGTGAATCCCGGGACAGGGTAGAGACCCAGTACTTC.

This clonotype was seen a few times. The chain couples TRBV5-1 to TRBJ2-1, with TRBD2 identical over 9 bases. The ends lost 4 bases at V and 6 bases at J; junction bases unmatched: 11. CDR1 is SGHRS and CDR2 is YFSETQ in the germline V gene. The CDR3 totals 16 residues. In DNA, the CDR3 is TGCGCCAGCAGCCTGGAGTGGCTAGCGGGGCTCAATGAGCAGTTCTTC. This encodes CASSLEWLAGLNEQFF.

The chain couples TRBV2 to TRBJ1-5; D not resolved. This CDR3 contains 15 residues. Germline values: CDR1 SNHLY, CDR2 FYNNEI. Trimming took off 2 bases at V and 0 bases at J, with 8 bases between the two ends. The CDR3 bases are TGTGCCAGCAGTGAATGGGAGACTAGCAATCAGCCCCAGCATTTT. Its protein is CASSEWETSNQPQHF.

This clonotype was seen a few times. J is TRBJ2-7 and V is TRBV20-1; TRBD1 might be the D (6 bases). V was cut by 3 bases and J by 0 bases, with 6 bases left in between. The CDR3 loop spans 12 amino acids. Looked up from germline, CDR1 is DFQATT and CDR2 is SNEGSKA (reference sequence). The CDR3, as DNA: TGCAGTGCTAGGGGACACTCCTACGAGCAGTACTTC. This codes for CSARGHSYEQYF.

This clonotype appeared a few times. The V call is TRBV20-1, the J call TRBJ2-1, with 12 bases fitting TRBD2. The better agreement between TRBJ2-7 and the DNA end casts doubt on the J call. Germline V gene sequence: CDR1 DFQATT, CDR2 SNEGSKA (reference sequence). The CDR3 is made up of 14 amino acids. The CDR3 sequence: CSARPTSGSGEQYF. In DNA form, the CDR3 reads TGCAGTGCTAGGCCGACTAGCGGGAGTGGCGAGCAGTACTTC.

This clonotype occurred a few times. The chain links TRBV20-1 to TRBJ1-4; no reliable D call. Trimming removed 3 bases at V and 10 bases at J, with 12 bases between. The CDR3 spans 12 residues. Germline V lookup: CDR1 DFQATT, CDR2 SNEGSKA (reference sequence). CDR3 coding DNA: TGCAGTGCTAGTCCGACTGACGGAAAACTGTTTTTT. It specifies CSASPTDGKLFF.

A few counts support this clonotype. The chain is built from TRBV9 and TRBJ2-5; D is possibly TRBD2 (5 bases). The V end was cut by 0 bases, the J end by 4 bases, with 10 bases between. The CDR3 contains 14 residues. Germline lookup yields CDR1 SGDLS and CDR2 YYNGEE. Here the CDR3 DNA reads TGTGCCAGCAGCGTAGGTGAGGGCACAGAGACCCAGTACTTC. It encodes CASSVGEGTETQYF.

V is TRBV18 and J is TRBJ2-3, with D possibly being TRBD1 (6 bases). The V gene's germline CDR1 is KGHSH and CDR2 LQKENI. The germline V and J ends were trimmed by 2 bases and 4 bases, with 10 bases remaining between them. CDR3 length equals 14 residues. The CDR3 here is CASSPAGAPDTQYF. The CDR3, as DNA: TGTGCCAGCTCACCAGCAGGGGCCCCAGATACGCAGTATTTT.

V usage is TRBV20-1 and J usage is TRBJ2-5; TRBD1 matches 8 bases. The end of the DNA fits TRBJ2-7 better, so the J call may be wrong. The CDR3 runs to 14 residues. CDR1 DFQATT and CDR2 SNEGSKA come from the germline V gene (reference sequence). This chain's CDR3 is CSARDRVHSYEQYF. CDR3 bases: TGCAGTGCTAGGGACAGGGTTCATTCCTACGAGCAGTACTTC.

The chain recombines TRBV11-2 with TRBJ2-3, with D possibly being TRBD2 (7 bases). CDR3 length equals 13 residues. Germline-derived CDR1 and CDR2 are SGHAT and FQNNGV. The ends were cut back, 10 bases at V and 9 bases at J, with 20 bases in the middle. CDR3 bases: TGTGCCAATGGCCGGGGGGCGGCGGGGACGCAGTATTTT. This gives the protein CANGRGAAGTQYF.

This clonotype was detected a few times. In this CDR3 the conserved last residue, phenylalanine or tryptophan, is missing, so a read error is likely. This chain connects TRBV5-1 to TRBJ2-7, with 11 bases matching TRBD2. The CDR3 is 15 amino acids. Germline V gene sequence: CDR1 SGHRS, CDR2 YFSETQ. The ends lost 3 bases at V and 2 bases at J; junction bases unmatched: 4. The CDR3 is CASSSGTSGAYEQYL. The DNA of the CDR3 is TGCGCCAGCAGCTCGGGGACTAGCGGAGCCTACGAGCAGTACCTC.

J is TRBJ1-4 and V is TRBV4-1, with TRBD1 matching over 12 bases. The V segment lost 2 bases and the J segment 1 base; nucleotides outside the gene matches: 8. The CDR3 loop spans 19 amino acids. The germline gives CDR1 MGHRA, CDR2 YSYEKL. CDR3 nucleotides: TGCGCCAGCAGCCAACCCCCGGGACAGGGGGCGAGAACTAATGAAAAACTGTTTTTT. Amino acid sequence: CASSQPPGQGARTNEKLFF.

This chain joins TRBV25-1 and TRBJ1-1; 8 positions agree with TRBD1. Germline CDR1 is MGHDK and CDR2 is SYGVNS. Unmatched junction bases numbered 10, after V lost 3 bases and J lost 7 bases. This CDR3 contains 15 residues. CDR3 in amino acids: CASSETPGGSGEAFF. DNA for the CDR3: TGTGCCAGCAGTGAGACCCCAGGGGGCTCGGGTGAAGCTTTCTTT. Full variable domain (missing parts from reference TRBV25-1 and TRBJ1-1): EADIYQTPRYLVIGTGKKITLECSQTMGHDKMYWYQQDPGMELHLIHYSYGVNSTEKGDLSSESTVSRIRTEHFPLTLESARPSHTSQYLCASSETPGGSGEAFFGQGTRLTVV.

About this clonotype itself: A much larger clone differs from this one at a single base, so this may be a read error. The V and J genes are TRBV28 and TRBJ2-3, with D perhaps being TRBD1 or TRBD2 (5 bases each). The CDR3 is 12 residues long. CDR1 and CDR2 (germline): MDHEN, SYDVKM. CDR3 residues: CASHRDTGTQYF. For the CDR3, the DNA is TGTGCCAGCCATCGGGATACAGGTACGCAGTATTTT.

CDR3 coding DNA: TGCAGTGCTTCGGACGCGAACCAAGAGACCCAGTACTTC. This gives the protein CSASDANQETQYF. V is TRBV20-1 and J is TRBJ2-5; D is uncertain. V lost 5 bases, J lost 0 bases, and 10 bases lay in between. The CDR3 is made up of 13 amino acids. Per germline, CDR1 DFQATT and CDR2 SNEGSKA (reference sequence).

The chain carries TRBV29-1 and TRBJ2-3; 12 bases line up with TRBD1. Germline-derived CDR1 and CDR2 are SQVTM and ANQGSEA. V lost 8 bases, J lost 5 bases, and 5 bases stayed unmatched. The CDR3 covers 13 residues. This chain's CDR3 is CSTGTGGQDTQYF. The CDR3 DNA follows: TGCAGCACCGGGACAGGGGGCCAAGATACGCAGTATTTT.

This clonotype occurred a few times. This chain connects TRBV20-1 to TRBJ2-5, with 12 bases that match TRBD2. The germline CDR1 and CDR2 sequences are DFQATT and SNEGSKA (reference sequence). This CDR3 spans 18 amino acids. With V trimmed by 6 bases and J by 5 bases, 19 bases remained unmatched. CDR3 in amino acids: CSASPSFLAGGPGETQYF. The CDR3 region has the DNA TGCAGTGCCTCACCTTCCTTCCTAGCGGGAGGGCCAGGGGAGACCCAGTACTTC.